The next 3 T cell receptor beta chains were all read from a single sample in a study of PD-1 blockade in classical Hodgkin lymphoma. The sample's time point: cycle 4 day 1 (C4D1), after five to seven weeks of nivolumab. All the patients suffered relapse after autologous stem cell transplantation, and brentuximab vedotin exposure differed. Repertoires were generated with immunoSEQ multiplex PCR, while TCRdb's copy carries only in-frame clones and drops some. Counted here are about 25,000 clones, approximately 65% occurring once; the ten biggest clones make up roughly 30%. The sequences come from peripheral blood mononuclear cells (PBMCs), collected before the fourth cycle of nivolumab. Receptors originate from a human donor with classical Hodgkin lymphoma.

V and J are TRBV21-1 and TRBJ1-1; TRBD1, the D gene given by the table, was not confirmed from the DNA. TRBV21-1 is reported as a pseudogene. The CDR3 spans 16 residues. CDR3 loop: CASSNHDREGGTEAFF. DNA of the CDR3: TGTGCCAGCAGCAACCACGACAGGGAAGGGGGCACTGAAGCTTTCTTT.

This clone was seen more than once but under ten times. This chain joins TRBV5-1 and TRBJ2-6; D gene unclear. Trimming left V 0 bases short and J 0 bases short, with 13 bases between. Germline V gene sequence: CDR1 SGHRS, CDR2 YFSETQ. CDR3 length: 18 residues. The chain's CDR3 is CASSLGPSFNSGANVLTF. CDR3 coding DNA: TGCGCCAGCAGCTTGGGGCCCAGTTTTAACTCTGGGGCCAACGTCCTGACTTTC.

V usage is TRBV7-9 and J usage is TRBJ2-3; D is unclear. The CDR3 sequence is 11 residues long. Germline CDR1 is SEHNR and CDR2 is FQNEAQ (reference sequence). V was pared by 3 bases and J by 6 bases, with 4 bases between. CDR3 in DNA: TGTGCCAGCAGCTTGTCCGATACGCAGTATTTT. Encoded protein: CASSLSDTQYF.